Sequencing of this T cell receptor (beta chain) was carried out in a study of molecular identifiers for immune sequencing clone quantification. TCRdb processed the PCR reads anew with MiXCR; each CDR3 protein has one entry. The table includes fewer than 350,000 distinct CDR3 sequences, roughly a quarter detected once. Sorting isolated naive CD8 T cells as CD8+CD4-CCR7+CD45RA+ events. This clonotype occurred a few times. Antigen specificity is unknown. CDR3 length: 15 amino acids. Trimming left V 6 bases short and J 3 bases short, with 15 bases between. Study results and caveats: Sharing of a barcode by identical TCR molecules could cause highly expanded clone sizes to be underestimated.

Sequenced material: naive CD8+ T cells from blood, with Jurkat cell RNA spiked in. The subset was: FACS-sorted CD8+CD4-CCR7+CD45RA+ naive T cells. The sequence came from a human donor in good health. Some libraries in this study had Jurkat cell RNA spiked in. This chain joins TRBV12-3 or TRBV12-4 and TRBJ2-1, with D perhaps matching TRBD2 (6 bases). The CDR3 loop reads CASSPPGVFYNEQFF. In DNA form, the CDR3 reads TGTGCCAGCAGCCCCCCGGGGGTTTTCTACAATGAGCAGTTCTTC.